This T cell receptor beta chain derives from a study of vaccination effects on CD4 cells after COVID-19. Study in general: Every well got a few million PBMC, which were grown with around 11 IU/ml IL-2 and 8.5 to 10 ug/ml peptides. Findings and caveats of the study: Infection-derived and vaccine-derived clones contracted markedly late after vaccination. No early post-infection timepoints were available in the study, which also included few convalescent patients.

Cells that had been cultured for less than eleven days were the source of isolated CD4+ T cells. IL-2 medium supplanted half the medium on days 3 and 7. This clone turned up a few times. Its antigen remains unidentified. Clones were sequenced by immunoSEQ multiplex PCR, and TCRdb holds only the in-frame ones, with some missing. This sample has about 46,000 clones, with 70% to 75% found just once. Losses at the gene ends were 2 bases for V and 4 bases for J; bases not matched to a gene: 10. The CDR3 spans 17 residues. The V gene's germline CDR1 is LNHDA and CDR2 SQIVND (reference sequence). This chain uses TRBV19 with TRBJ2-3; 9 bases map to TRBD2. The sample consisted of CD4+ T cells from PBMCs cultured without peptide, taken before COVID-19 vaccination. The source of this sequence is a human donor who had a prior SARS-CoV-2 infection. The CDR3 nucleotides are TGTGCCAGTAGTATAATCCGAGCGGGGGGAAGAGCAGATACGCAGTATTTT. Protein product: CASSIIRAGGRADTQYF.